This TCR beta chain stems from a study of CD8 T cells in Susac syndrome (dated by TCRdb to the late 2010s). A note on the overall study: Whether CD8+ T cell activation and differentiation in Susac syndrome was antigen driven was tested using repertoire sequencing. CD8+ T cell repertoire clonality was compared between more than 9 healthy donors, approximately 14 Susac syndrome patients and approximately 16 multiple sclerosis patients.

A word on this clonotype: Its cognate antigen has yet to be identified. Per-base qualities were not stored, and no clone one base away is much larger.

Here is what the overall study found, with its caveats: The number of individuals in the TCR sequencing and HLA analysis was recognized as being relatively small.

RNA was extracted with the RNeasy kit and roughly 0.5 to 1 ug was reverse transcribed using random hexamers. The immunoSEQ multiplex PCR assay, which covers 54 Vbeta and 13 Jbeta segments, was used to amplify TCR beta CDR3 regions. PCR amplification bias was corrected using a synthetic template baseline for primer optimization and computational correction. Per the original workflow: Only productive sequences were kept, with reads annotated to V, D and J genes according to IMGT and analyzed in immunoSEQ Analyzer. Clonality was calculated as one minus the Shannon entropy normalized by log2 of the number of productive unique sequences. For each patient and control, public and private clones were evaluated within the 100 most prevalent clones. A clone was defined as Susac-specific if it was absent from the healthy and MS cohorts, from around 960 published viral clones and from other ImmuneACCESS disease sequences. The public reads were reprocessed in TCRdb via fastp at Q25 and MiXCR, keeping in-frame beta chains. Every CDR3 protein is listed once, alongside the most common genes and DNA of its rows. The V and J calls here are based on TCRdb, not the publication. For this sample the table gives more than 55,000 distinct CDR3 sequences, of which just under 95% were detected only once. 0.2% to 0.25% of the sample belongs to the ten largest clones.

High-throughput TCR beta sequencing profiled peripheral blood CD8+ and CD4+ T cells from healthy donors, Susac syndrome patients and multiple sclerosis patients. Healthy donors were included as age- and sex-matched controls. CD8+ TEMRA cells were enriched by FACS, while bulk CD8+ and CD4+ T cells were purified by magnetic negative isolation. Blood was drawn into EDTA tubes, processed within 24 hours, and PBMCs were isolated by density gradient centrifugation. PBMCs intended for TCR sequencing were frozen in liquid nitrogen and were later thawed in a 37 degrees C water bath. A purity of at least 90% was achieved for sorted or isolated CD4+, CD8+ and CD8+ TEMRA cells. The CDR3 measures 13 amino acids from cysteine to phenylalanine. Only the CDR3 portion is preserved as DNA: 39 bases, with reading frame beginning at the first base. Trimming at the junction amounts to 2 bases on V and 3 bases on J, and the germline ends lie 6 bases apart. CDR1 and CDR2, looked up from the germline V gene, are SGHTA and FQGNSA.

This TCR derives from a human donor in good health. The rearrangement joined TRBV7-2 to TRBJ2-3; the D segment cannot be called with confidence. Source material: CD8+ T cells from PBMCs. The DNA sequence follows: TGTGCCAGCAGCTTAATTGTAACAGATACGCAGTATTTT. This gives the protein CASSLIVTDTQYF.